The subject of this entry is one T cell receptor (beta chain). This specimen comes from a study of breast tumors, draining lymph nodes, adjacent tissues. Germline CDR1 reads SGHAT; CDR2 reads FQNNGV. J gave up 8 bases and V 5 bases, and 5 bases lay outside the gene matches. CDR3 length equals 15 residues. From the multiplex PCR reads, TCRdb called clonotypes with MiXCR, one entry per CDR3 protein. The data show around 140,000 distinct CDR3 sequences, 30% to 35% seen once. The lymph nodes were axillary draining lymph nodes from breast cancer patients. Sequencing was carried out using axillary lymph node tissue. The TCR was taken from a female donor with breast cancer. Some clones in this sample may be carry-over from other donors' samples. The V call is TRBV11-2, the J call TRBJ2-2; 13 nucleotides match TRBD2. This chain's CDR3 is CASSQAGLAGGELFF. The CDR3 DNA follows: TGTGCCAGCAGCCAAGCGGGACTAGCGGGGGGGGAGCTGTTTTTT.